The 19 T cell receptor beta chains in this list originate from one sample, sequenced in a study of T cells in Graves' hyperthyroidism and ophthalmopathy (dated by TCRdb to about 2019). The library was prepared using multiplex PCR. The instrument was an Illumina HiSeq 2000. The TCR beta CDR3 regions were amplified from RNA transcripts. A first-round RT-PCR of the TCR CDR3 used the HTBI primer set with the Qiagen OneStep RT-PCR kit. TCRdb ran its own pipeline on the public reads, namely fastp trimming at Q25 and MiXCR clone calling, and kept in-frame beta chains. Every CDR3 protein is listed once, alongside the most common genes and DNA of its rows. The sample table contains about 740,000 distinct CDR3 sequences; only one count was recorded for around 15% of them. The leading ten clones occupy 10% of the sample. Input material: blood. The receptor source for this set is a woman under 30 with Graves' hyperthyroidism.

The table lists this clonotype with a few counts. One junction end does not reproduce the germline sequence, and a read error may be involved. The genes are TRBV19 and TRBJ1-3; the D is unclear. The CDR3 runs 14 residues. Germline V gene sequence: CDR1 LNHDA, CDR2 SQIVND (reference sequence). This CDR3 is CASSETSMGNTIYF. The DNA for the CDR3 is TGCGCCAGTAGCGAAACCAGCATGGGAAACACCATATATTTT. Variable domain in full (rest from reference TRBV19 and TRBJ1-3): DGGITQSPKYLFRKEGQNVTLSCEQNLNHDAMYWYRQDPGQGLRLIYYSQIVNDFQKGDIAEGYSVSREKKESFPLTVTSAQKNPTAFYLCASSETSMGNTIYFGEGSWLTVV.

This clonotype has ten or more counts. V usage is TRBV20-1 and J usage is TRBJ2-3; 8 bases are a match to TRBD1. The CDR3 length is 12 residues. J was trimmed by 5 bases and V by 5 bases; bases with no gene match: 3. Germline V CDR1 and CDR2: DFQATT, SNEGSKA (reference sequence). The CDR3 nucleotides read TGCAGTGCTGCGACAGGGGTAGATACGCAGTATTTT. Amino acids: CSAATGVDTQYF.

This clonotype was seen repeatedly, ten times or more. V usage is TRBV11-2 and J usage is TRBJ1-2; tentatively, D is TRBD1 (5 bases). CDR1 SGHAT and CDR2 FQNNGV come from the germline V gene. Trimming took 2 bases from V and 8 from J, leaving 15 bases between them. CDR3 length: 14 residues. CDR3 nucleotide sequence: TGTGCCAGCAGCTTAATCGGGGGGAATAAGGGCTACACCTTC. Residues: CASSLIGGNKGYTF.

This clonotype appeared many times. V and J are TRBV7-2 and TRBJ2-5; D is uncertain. With 5 bases removed from V and 3 bases from J, the gap between germline ends came to 13 bases. This CDR3 is 14 amino acids long. Germline assignment: CDR1 SGHTA and CDR2 FQGNSA. The CDR3 spells CASSPTLAEETQYF. For the CDR3, the DNA is TGTGCCAGCAGCCCCACGCTGGCTGAAGAGACCCAGTACTTC.

This clonotype was seen only a few times. The chain combines TRBV5-1 with TRBJ2-1; D not resolved. The CDR3 covers 13 residues. Trimming removed 1 base at V and 5 bases at J, with 7 bases between. CDR1 and CDR2 (germline): SGHRS, YFSETQ. CDR3 DNA: TGCGCCAGCAGCTTGTGGCTTGACAATGAGCAGTTCTTC. Its translation: CASSLWLDNEQFF.

This clonotype appeared a few times. The chain links TRBV13 to TRBJ2-5, with 8 bases fitting TRBD1. The CDR3 consists of 15 residues. CDR1 is PRHDT, CDR2 FYEKMQ, per germline (reference sequence). The V gene end was trimmed by 0 bases and the J gene end by 4 bases; junction bases not matched to a gene: 4. This CDR3 reads CASSLGFDRGETQYF. For the CDR3, the DNA is TGTGCCAGCAGCTTAGGGTTCGACAGGGGAGAGACCCAGTACTTC.

The CDR3 is CASSLGPLGHEQYF. Here the CDR3 DNA reads TGTGCCAGCAGCTTAGGTCCTCTAGGTCACGAGCAGTACTTC. This chain connects TRBV7-6 to TRBJ2-7, with no clear D. The germline gives CDR1 SGHVS, CDR2 FNYEAQ. The CDR3 consists of 14 residues. The V gene lost 1 base and the J gene lost 5 bases, with 12 bases spanning the gap.

Many counts were recorded for this clonotype. The chain has TRBV6-1 and TRBJ1-2, with TRBD1 matching over 9 bases. This CDR3 is 18 amino acids long. Trimming took 6 bases from V and 5 from J; bases not matched to a gene: 19. Germline V gene sequence: CDR1 MNHNS, CDR2 SASEGT. This CDR3 reads CASSSSVQGQGQLYGYTF. The CDR3 nucleotides are TGTGCCAGCAGCTCGTCGGTTCAGGGACAGGGCCAATTATATGGCTACACCTTC.

The CDR3 DNA reads as TGTGCCAGTACCGCAGGCGGGAGCTCCTACAATGAGCAGTTCTTC. This codes for CASTAGGSSYNEQFF. J is TRBJ2-1 and V is TRBV19, with TRBD2 matching 7 bases. The ends lost 7 bases at V and 0 bases at J; junction bases unmatched: 6. CDR1 LNHDA and CDR2 SQIVND come from the germline V gene (reference sequence). This CDR3 has 15 residues.

This clonotype showed up just a few times. The chain carries TRBV7-2 and TRBJ2-7; the match to TRBD2 covers 9 bases. Germline CDR1 and CDR2: SGHTA and FQGNSA. With V trimmed by 3 bases and J by 5 bases, 8 bases remained unmatched. The CDR3 is made up of 15 amino acids. This CDR3 reads CASSFKAGGPHEQYF. Here the CDR3 DNA reads TGTGCCAGCAGCTTTAAGGCGGGAGGGCCCCACGAGCAGTACTTC.

This clonotype was seen repeatedly, ten times or more. This chain joins TRBV28 and TRBJ2-5; 7 nucleotides agree with TRBD1. Germline V gives CDR1 MDHEN, CDR2 SYDVKM. V trimming: 9 bases; J trimming: 2 bases; junction bases outside the gene matches: 9. The CDR3 extends over 14 amino acids. CDR3 sequence: CASSQGLGQETQYF. CDR3 DNA: TGTGCCAGTTCACAGGGGTTGGGGCAAGAGACCCAGTACTTC. Complete variable domain (other parts from reference TRBV28 and TRBJ2-5): DVKVTQSSRYLVKRTGEKVFLECVQDMDHENMFWYRQDPGLGLRLIYFSYDVKMKEKGDIPEGYSVSREKKERFSLILESASTNQTSMYLCASSQGLGQETQYFGPGTRLLVL.

This clonotype has at least ten counts. V usage is TRBV20-1 and J usage is TRBJ1-3; no firm D call. Germline CDR1 DFQATT, CDR2 SNEGSKA (reference sequence). V shed 0 bases and J shed 8 bases, with 11 bases lying between them. The CDR3 totals 13 residues. The CDR3, as DNA: TGCAGTGCTAGAGATATAAGCCGGGACACCATATATTTT. This sequence encodes CSARDISRDTIYF.

This clonotype has just a few counts. The germline gene is not matched at one end of the junction; a read error may be the cause. V is TRBV3-1 and J is TRBJ1-2; unclear D gene. The V gene's germline CDR1 is LGHDT and CDR2 YNNKEL (reference sequence). The length of the CDR3 is 14 residues. In DNA, the CDR3 is TGTGACAGCAGCCAACCCCATAGCGTGAGTGGCTACACCTTC. Amino acid sequence: CDSSQPHSVSGYTF.

The table lists this clonotype with many counts. This sequence joins TRBV30 and TRBJ1-4, with D perhaps TRBD1 (5 bases). Germline V lookup: CDR1 GTSNPN, CDR2 SVGIG (reference sequence). Trimming pared 1 base from V and 7 bases from J, leaving 13 bases between. The CDR3 contains 14 residues. CDR3 sequence: CAWSDGPGPEKLFF. CDR3 coding DNA: TGTGCCTGGAGTGACGGACCAGGGCCTGAAAAACTGTTTTTT.

The V call is TRBV6-1, the J call TRBJ2-3, with 10 bases identical to TRBD1. CDR3 size: 15 residues. V lost 5 bases, J lost 4 bases, and 6 bases stayed unmatched. CDR1 is MNHNS, CDR2 SASEGT, per germline. The CDR3: CASSPRGQGSDTQYF. DNA of the CDR3: TGTGCCAGCAGTCCCAGGGGACAGGGGTCAGATACGCAGTATTTT.

This clonotype was seen more than once but under ten times. The chain is built from TRBV27 and TRBJ1-2; 9 positions agree with TRBD1. The CDR3 is made up of 13 amino acids. Germline V CDR1 and CDR2: MNHEY, SMNVEV (reference sequence). Losses at the gene ends were 6 bases for V and 8 bases for J; bases not matched to a gene: 7. The CDR3 spells CASRQGQGKGYTF. In DNA, the CDR3 is TGTGCCAGCAGGCAGGGACAGGGTAAGGGCTACACCTTC.

This clonotype came up a few times. In nucleotides, the CDR3 is TGTGCCAGTAGTATAGACAACTGGCGAGGGGCTGGTGAGCAGTACTTC. This sequence encodes CASSIDNWRGAGEQYF. The gene calls are TRBV19 and TRBJ2-7, with D possibly being TRBD1 or TRBD2 (5 bases each). Germline V CDR1 and CDR2: LNHDA, SQIVND (reference sequence). This CDR3 is built from 16 residues. Trimming pared 0 bases from V and 7 bases from J, leaving 19 bases between. The full variable domain, its missing parts supplied by reference TRBV19 and TRBJ2-7, is DGGITQSPKYLFRKEGQNVTLSCEQNLNHDAMYWYRQDPGQGLRLIYYSQIVNDFQKGDIAEGYSVSREKKESFPLTVTSAQKNPTAFYLCASSIDNWRGAGEQYFGPGTRLTVT.

There are many counts of this clonotype. The gene calls are TRBV30 and TRBJ1-1; D is unclear. Trimming stripped 5 bases from V and 8 bases from J, with 9 bases between. Germline-derived CDR1 and CDR2 are GTSNPN and SVGIG (reference sequence). The CDR3 runs to 10 residues. The CDR3 sequence: CAWAHGEAFF. The DNA for the CDR3 is TGTGCCTGGGCTCATGGGGAAGCTTTCTTT.

The rearrangement links TRBV19 to TRBJ2-3; TRBD2 matches 16 bases. The CDR3 has 20 amino acids. J was trimmed by 3 bases and V by 4 bases; bases with no gene match: 13. The germline gives CDR1 LNHDA, CDR2 SQIVND (reference sequence). The CDR3 reads CASSTEGLAGGPSRTDTQYF. CDR3 in DNA: TGTGCCAGTAGTACAGAGGGACTAGCGGGAGGGCCCTCGAGGACAGATACGCAGTATTTT.